One sample yielded the 29 T cell receptor beta chains listed below, sequenced in a study of T cell changes during pregnancy in multiple sclerosis. Here immunoSEQ multiplex PCR was the method, and the copy in TCRdb shows in-frame clones only, minus some. The profile shows tens of thousands of clones, 91% of them singletons. Sequenced here: peripheral blood, sampled in the first trimester of pregnancy. The receptors were gathered from a female donor with multiple sclerosis, enrolled in a pregnancy study.

The rearrangement links TRBV30 to TRBJ1-1, with 7 bases matching TRBD1. Trimming took 2 bases from V and 5 from J; bases not matched to a gene: 14. The CDR3 sequence is 16 residues long. Germline V lookup: CDR1 GTSNPN, CDR2 SVGIG (reference sequence). The DNA for the CDR3 is TGTGCCTGGAGTTTTATATGGGAAGGGGGCTATACTGAAGCTTTCTTT. Its translation is CAWSFIWEGGYTEAFF.

The chain couples TRBV19 to TRBJ1-2, with TRBD1 identical over 8 bases. Germline CDR1 is LNHDA and CDR2 is SQIVND (reference sequence). The CDR3 is 15 residues long. The V and J ends lost 4 bases and 3 bases, in that order; junction bases with no gene match: 7. CDR3 region: CASSSQGAQDYGYTF. CDR3 bases: TGTGCCAGTAGTAGTCAGGGGGCGCAAGACTATGGCTACACCTTC.

This chain uses TRBV7-8 with TRBJ2-4; perhaps TRBD2 as D (6 bases). The CDR3 has 16 amino acids. Per the germline V gene, CDR1 is SGHVS and CDR2 is FQNEAQ. Trimming took off 5 bases at V and 0 bases at J, with 14 bases between the two ends. CDR3 DNA: TGTGCCAGCAGCCCCACTAGCAGTCTAGCCAAAAACATTCAGTACTTC. It encodes CASSPTSSLAKNIQYF.

The chain links TRBV5-6 to TRBJ1-2; 8 bases are a match to TRBD1. After removal of 1 base from V and 4 bases from J, the junction contained 3 bases not matched to a gene. Germline CDR1 and CDR2: SGHDT and YYEEEE. The CDR3 totals 14 residues. This CDR3 reads CASSLPGGGYGYTF. The CDR3 DNA sequence: TGTGCCAGCAGCTTGCCAGGGGGCGGCTATGGCTACACCTTC. The full variable domain, its missing parts supplied by reference TRBV5-6 and TRBJ1-2, is DAGVTQSPTHLIKTRGQQVTLRCSPKSGHDTVSWYQQALGQGPQFIFQYYEEEERQRGNFPDRFSGHQFPNYSSELNVNALLLGDSALYLCASSLPGGGYGYTFGSGTRLTVV.

V usage is TRBV11-3 and J usage is TRBJ1-2; 7 nucleotides match TRBD1. CDR3 size: 14 residues. The J segment lost 7 bases and the V segment lost 5 bases, leaving 10 bases of the junction unmatched. CDR1 is SGHNT, CDR2 YENEEA, per germline. The CDR3 DNA is TGTGCCAGCAGCCACAGGGGTAAAAGGGGTGGCTACACCTTC. Translating it yields CASSHRGKRGGYTF.

CDR3 sequence reads: CASSVQGLGNTGELFF. The CDR3 nucleotides are TGTGCCAGCAGTGTACAGGGGTTAGGGAACACCGGGGAGCTGTTTTTT. This rearrangement joins TRBV6-1 to TRBJ2-2, with 7 positions matching TRBD1. Germline CDR1 is MNHNS and CDR2 is SASEGT. The length of the CDR3 is 16 residues. V was pared by 4 bases and J by 1 base, with 6 bases of the junction left unmatched.

This clone was counted a single time. V usage is TRBV28 and J usage is TRBJ2-2, with 11 nucleotides matching TRBD2. The CDR3 has 18 amino acids. Germline V lookup: CDR1 MDHEN, CDR2 SYDVKM. J lost 5 bases, V lost 5 bases, and 13 bases had no gene match. This CDR3 is CASSPVGGLAGGTGELFF. CDR3 DNA sequence: TGTGCCAGCAGTCCAGTCGGCGGGCTAGCGGGAGGTACCGGGGAGCTGTTTTTT.

The chain links TRBV5-6 to TRBJ1-3; unclear D gene. CDR3 size: 14 residues. Trimming left V 3 bases short and J 0 bases short, with 7 bases between. Germline V gene data show CDR1 as SGHDT and CDR2 as YYEEEE. The CDR3 region is CASSSRYSGNTIYF. CDR3 bases: TGTGCCAGCAGCTCCCGCTACTCTGGAAACACCATATATTTT.

The table lists this clone with a count of one. The rearrangement links TRBV6-4 to TRBJ2-3, with D perhaps matching TRBD2 (7 bases). The germline gives CDR1 MRHNA, CDR2 SNTAGT. The CDR3 is 14 residues long. V gave up 4 bases and J gave up 4 bases, with 12 bases separating them. Written as DNA, the CDR3 is TGTGCCAGCAGTGCGGGGGGCGGCCCAGATACGCAGTATTTT. It codes for CASSAGGGPDTQYF.

The rearrangement joins TRBV5-5 to TRBJ2-1, with TRBD1 as a possible D gene (7 bases). The CDR3 totals 16 residues. V was trimmed by 0 bases and J by 6 bases, leaving 16 bases between them. The germline V gene encodes CDR1 SGHKS and CDR2 YYEKEE (reference sequence). CDR3 bases: TGTGCCAGCAGCTTGGTCCGGCAGGGGGGCACCAATGAGCAGTTCTTC. Encoded protein: CASSLVRQGGTNEQFF. The variable domain in full, with the rest retrieved from reference TRBV5-5 and TRBJ2-1, is DAGVTQSPTHLIKTRGQQVTLRCSPISGHKSVSWYQQVLGQGPQFIFQYYEKEERGRGNFPDRFSARQFPNYSSELNVNALLLGDSALYLCASSLVRQGGTNEQFFGPGTRLTVL.

This chain links TRBV20-1 with TRBJ2-7, with D tentatively TRBD2 (5 bases). Germline V gene data show CDR1 as DFQATT and CDR2 as SNEGSKA (reference sequence). The CDR3 totals 11 residues. Trimming removed 4 bases from V and 5 bases from J, with 9 bases in between. The CDR3 here is CSAISGHEQYF. The CDR3 bases are TGCAGTGCTATCAGCGGTCACGAGCAGTACTTC.

V gene TRBV18 combines with J gene TRBJ1-3; D is unresolved. This CDR3 is built from 17 residues. Trimming removed 3 bases at V and 0 bases at J, with 15 bases between. Per the germline V gene, CDR1 is KGHSH and CDR2 is LQKENI. The CDR3 is CASSPTRGEASGNTIYF. The CDR3, as DNA: TGTGCCAGCTCACCCACACGGGGAGAGGCCTCTGGAAACACCATATATTTT.

J is TRBJ2-1 and V is TRBV27; D gene unclear. The CDR3 consists of 18 residues. V lost 1 base and J lost 0, with 16 bases in between. The germline V gene has CDR1 MNHEY and CDR2 SMNVEV (reference sequence). CDR3 loop: CASSLFLSGFSSYNEQFF. CDR3 coding DNA: TGTGCCAGCAGTTTATTTCTTTCAGGATTTAGCTCCTACAATGAGCAGTTCTTC.

The chain is built from TRBV29-1 and TRBJ2-7; D is ambiguous. V was pared by 0 bases and J by 0 bases, with 6 bases between. Looked up from germline, CDR1 is SQVTM and CDR2 is ANQGSEA. There are 13 residues in the CDR3. CDR3 sequence: CSVEDPHSYEQYF. CDR3 bases: TGCAGCGTTGAAGATCCACACTCCTACGAGCAGTACTTC.

V is TRBV19 and J is TRBJ1-1, with 8 bases matching TRBD1. Germline values: CDR1 LNHDA, CDR2 SQIVND (reference sequence). Trimming removed 4 bases from V and 1 base from J; junction bases left unmatched: 5. There are 15 residues in the CDR3. CDR3 DNA sequence: TGTGCCAGTAGTACGCGGACAGGGCAGAACACTGAAGCTTTCTTT. Protein product: CASSTRTGQNTEAFF.

This rearrangement joins TRBV9 to TRBJ2-1; 7 bases are a match to TRBD2. This CDR3 comprises 17 residues. The ends lost 3 bases at V and 0 bases at J; junction bases unmatched: 9. The germline V gene encodes CDR1 SGDLS and CDR2 YYNGEE. The CDR3 region is CASSGAGKGSSYNEQFF. The CDR3 nucleotides are TGTGCCAGCAGCGGAGCGGGGAAGGGTAGCTCCTACAATGAGCAGTTCTTC.

The V call is TRBV5-1, the J call TRBJ2-1; D might be TRBD1 (6 bases). The germline V gene encodes CDR1 SGHRS and CDR2 YFSETQ. This CDR3 contains 14 residues. V lost 0 bases and J lost 7, with 11 bases in between. The CDR3 DNA follows: TGCGCCAGCAGCTTGGCTAACAGGGAGAATGAGCAGTTCTTC. The encoded protein is CASSLANRENEQFF.

This chain uses TRBV19 with TRBJ2-3; D gene ambiguous. Trimming cost V 5 bases and J 4 bases, with 10 bases left between them. This CDR3 is 13 amino acids long. Germline loops: CDR1 LNHDA, CDR2 SQIVND (reference sequence). The CDR3, as DNA: TGTGCCAGTAGTTCCGAGTCACCAGATACGCAGTATTTT. Encoded protein: CASSSESPDTQYF.

This clone appeared a few times. V gene TRBV30 combines with J gene TRBJ1-5; D remains unclear. The CDR3 length is 13 residues. Trimming pared 1 base from V and 1 base from J, leaving 5 bases between. Germline CDR1 is GTSNPN and CDR2 is SVGIG (reference sequence). CDR3 residues: CAWSDGSNQPQHF. CDR3 sequence (DNA): TGTGCCTGGAGTGACGGGAGCAATCAGCCCCAGCATTTT.

The rearrangement links TRBV19 to TRBJ2-7; the D gene is possibly TRBD1 (6 bases). With 4 bases removed from V and 3 bases from J, the gap between germline ends came to 16 bases. Looked up from germline, CDR1 is LNHDA and CDR2 is SQIVND (reference sequence). The CDR3 loop spans 15 amino acids. The CDR3 loop reads CASSSAPGHYYEQYF. The DNA for the CDR3 is TGTGCCAGTAGTAGCGCGCCGGGACATTACTACGAGCAGTACTTC.

The CDR3 DNA reads TGTGCCAGCTCACCAGTAGAAGAGACCCAGTACTTC. Its protein product is CASSPVEETQYF. The genes are TRBV18 and TRBJ2-5; no definite D call. V was shortened by 2 bases and J by 3 bases, with 4 bases between the two germline ends. CDR3 size: 12 residues. Germline CDR1 reads KGHSH; CDR2 reads LQKENI.

V and J are TRBV5-1 and TRBJ2-7; tentatively, D is TRBD2 (7 bases). This CDR3 is built from 13 residues. Trimming removed 8 bases at V and 7 bases at J, with 19 bases between. Germline V gene sequence: CDR1 SGHRS, CDR2 YFSETQ. CDR3: CASKLGGAEEQYF. As DNA, the CDR3 is TGCGCCAGTAAACTGGGGGGGGCGGAAGAGCAGTACTTC.

This clone appeared a single time. J is TRBJ2-7 and V is TRBV30; a possible D gene is TRBD2 (7 bases). Trimming took off 8 bases at V and 0 bases at J, with 14 bases between the two ends. This CDR3 contains 13 residues. Germline loops: CDR1 GTSNPN, CDR2 SVGIG (reference sequence). The CDR3 DNA is TGTGCCGGGGGGGCGGGGCCCTCCTACGAGCAGTACTTC. Its translation is CAGGAGPSYEQYF.

This chain uses TRBV6-1 with TRBJ1-3; TRBD1 matches 8 bases. Losses at the gene ends were 7 bases for V and 2 bases for J; bases not matched to a gene: 1. This CDR3 has 13 amino acids. Germline values: CDR1 MNHNS, CDR2 SASEGT. Written as DNA, the CDR3 is TGTGCCAGCAAGGACAGGGCTGGAAACACCATATATTTT. Translating gives CASKDRAGNTIYF.

The rearrangement uses TRBV27 and TRBJ1-3; the match to TRBD1 covers 7 bases. Losses at the gene ends were 7 bases for V and 2 bases for J; bases not matched to a gene: 26. This CDR3 contains 21 residues. The V gene's germline CDR1 is MNHEY and CDR2 SMNVEV (reference sequence). The CDR3 nucleotides read TGTGCCAGCACCGCCGGCAACCCGGGACAGAGTGCGGATATCCCTGGAAACACCATATATTTT. This translates into CASTAGNPGQSADIPGNTIYF.

The chain uses TRBV11-2 and TRBJ2-7; 14 bases align to TRBD2. This CDR3 comprises 17 residues. Per the germline V gene, CDR1 is SGHAT and CDR2 is FQNNGV. Losses at the gene ends were 4 bases for V and 1 base for J; bases not matched to a gene: 6. This CDR3 reads CASSYKTSGGVSYEQYF. The CDR3 nucleotides are TGTGCCAGCAGCTATAAGACTAGCGGGGGGGTATCCTACGAGCAGTACTTC.

This sequence joins TRBV19 and TRBJ2-5, with 11 bases aligning to TRBD2. Germline V CDR1 and CDR2: LNHDA, SQIVND (reference sequence). The CDR3 is 15 residues long. V lost 4 bases to trimming and J lost 1 base; unmatched junction nucleotides: 2. CDR3 DNA: TGTGCCAGTAGTACCGGGACTAGCGGCCAAGAGACCCAGTACTTC. Amino acid sequence: CASSTGTSGQETQYF.

The genes are TRBV5-6 and TRBJ1-1, with D possibly TRBD1 on 6 matching bases. Germline CDR1 and CDR2: SGHDT and YYEEEE. V dropped 4 bases and J dropped 8 bases, with 15 bases sitting between them. CDR3 length: 13 amino acids. The DNA of the CDR3 is TGTGCCAGCAGCCGCCTACTTACAGGGGAAGCTTTCTTT. Residues: CASSRLLTGEAFF.

The chain carries TRBV7-8 and TRBJ2-7, with D tentatively TRBD2 (6 bases). CDR3 length: 12 residues. Per germline, CDR1 SGHVS and CDR2 FQNEAQ. V lost 8 bases and J 5 bases, leaving 13 bases between the germline ends. CDR3 amino acids: CASFIRRDEQYF. In DNA form, the CDR3 reads TGTGCCAGCTTTATAAGGAGGGACGAGCAGTACTTC. Full variable domain (rest looked up from reference TRBV7-8 and TRBJ2-7): GAGVSQSPRYKVAKRGQDVALRCDPISGHVSLFWYQQALGQGPEFLTYFQNEAQLDKSGLPSDRFFAERPEGSVSTLKIQRTQQEDSAVYLCASFIRRDEQYFGPGTRLTVT.